Listed here are 30 T cell receptor beta chains from one sample, sequenced in a study of cytotoxic CD8 clonotypes in ibrutinib-treated CLL. Sequencing was performed with immunoSEQ multiplex PCR; in TCRdb, only in-frame clones are kept and a portion is missing. This sample has 90,000 to 150,000 clones, with roughly 60% found just once. Sample: PBMCs, taken after 24 months of ibrutinib treatment. These receptors originate from a human donor with chronic lymphocytic leukemia.

The chain carries TRBV5-1 and TRBJ2-1; TRBD1 matches at 8 bases. With V trimmed by 1 base and J by 9 bases, 12 bases remained unmatched. The germline V gene has CDR1 SGHRS and CDR2 YFSETQ. The CDR3 runs 16 residues. The CDR3 protein is CASSLLSTGGVGEQFF. For the CDR3, the DNA is TGCGCCAGCAGCTTGCTCTCCACAGGGGGAGTGGGTGAGCAGTTCTTC.

This clone occurred a few times. The V and J genes are TRBV28 and TRBJ1-4, with D possibly being TRBD1 (6 bases). Per germline, CDR1 MDHEN and CDR2 SYDVKM. V gave up 3 bases and J gave up 6 bases, with 11 bases separating them. The CDR3 runs 14 residues. This CDR3 is CASSFQGIDEKLFF. CDR3 coding DNA: TGTGCCAGCAGTTTCCAGGGGATCGATGAAAAACTGTTTTTT.

The rearrangement links TRBV11-3 to TRBJ1-2; weak D call: TRBD1 (6 bases). V was clipped by 1 base and J by 8 bases, with 11 bases between them. This CDR3 spans 13 amino acids. Germline V gene lookup returns CDR1 SGHNT and CDR2 YENEEA. The CDR3 DNA reads as TGTGCCAGCAGCTTAGTTAAGGGGGGCGGCTACACCTTC. Residues: CASSLVKGGGYTF. Together with reference TRBV11-3 and TRBJ1-2, the CDR3 gives the full variable domain: EAGVVQSPRYKIIEKKQPVAFWCNPISGHNTLYWYLQNLGQGPELLIRYENEEAVDDSQLPKDRFSAERLKGVDSTLKIQPAELGDSAVYLCASSLVKGGGYTFGSGTRLTVV.

The J gene is TRBJ2-1, the V gene TRBV9; TRBD2 matches at 10 bases. CDR1 is SGDLS, CDR2 YYNGEE, per germline. After removal of 4 bases from V and 10 bases from J, the junction contained 14 bases not matched to a gene. The length of the CDR3 is 16 residues. In nucleotides, the CDR3 is TGTGCCAGCAGCCAGCCCCCCCAGCGGGGGGGCCAGGAGCAGTTCTTC. Translated, it gives CASSQPPQRGGQEQFF.

This clone turned up a few times. The chain combines TRBV28 with TRBJ2-5; 11 positions agree with TRBD2. CDR1 and CDR2 from the germline V gene are MDHEN and SYDVKM. This CDR3 region has 15 residues. Germline trimming cut 5 bases from V and 1 base from J; bases unmatched to any gene: 3. CDR3 nucleotide sequence: TGTGCCAGCAGTCTCCTAGCGGGGGGCCAAGAGACCCAGTACTTC. It codes for CASSLLAGGQETQYF.

In this sample, this clone turned up a few times. The CDR3 region has the DNA TGTGCCAGCAGCATTGGGGGCCGGGGAGGTTTCACAGATACGCAGTATTTT. Amino acids: CASSIGGRGGFTDTQYF. The chain couples TRBV5-8 to TRBJ2-3; the D gene could be TRBD1 or TRBD2 (6 bases each). V dropped 4 bases and J dropped 2 bases, with 20 bases sitting between them. Germline values: CDR1 SGHTS, CDR2 YDEGEE. The CDR3 has 17 residues.

The chain uses TRBV6-5 and TRBJ2-5; D is unresolved. The ends were cut back, 4 bases at V and 5 bases at J, with 14 bases in the middle. The germline gives CDR1 MNHEY, CDR2 SVGAGI. CDR3 size: 14 residues. CDR3 sequence reads: CASSWFGYMETQYF. The CDR3, as DNA: TGTGCCAGCAGTTGGTTTGGTTATATGGAGACCCAGTACTTC.

The rearrangement uses TRBV4-1 and TRBJ1-1; weak D call: TRBD1 (5 bases). V gave up 3 bases and J gave up 1 base, with 9 bases separating them. This CDR3 has 14 residues. Germline lookup yields CDR1 MGHRA and CDR2 YSYEKL. CDR3: CASSQGLKNTEAFF. The DNA for the CDR3 is TGCGCCAGCAGCCAGGGACTGAAGAACACTGAAGCTTTCTTT.

The rearrangement joins TRBV2 to TRBJ1-2, with 11 bases matching TRBD1. Germline CDR1 SNHLY, CDR2 FYNNEI. Losses at the gene ends were 9 bases for V and 8 bases for J; bases not matched to a gene: 8. The CDR3 totals 13 residues. The CDR3 DNA is TGTGCCAGTAAGGACAGGGGGCCAGGCGGCTACACCTTC. Translating gives CASKDRGPGGYTF.

The V and J genes are TRBV2 and TRBJ1-5, with D possibly being TRBD1 (5 bases). Trimming removed 2 bases at V and 6 bases at J, with 14 bases between. The V gene's germline CDR1 is SNHLY and CDR2 FYNNEI. The CDR3 has 15 residues. The CDR3: CASSELGAGGQPQHF. The CDR3 region has the DNA TGTGCCAGCAGTGAACTAGGGGCCGGGGGTCAGCCCCAGCATTTT.

The chain employs TRBV19 and TRBJ1-2; 8 nucleotides align to TRBD1. Germline V gives CDR1 LNHDA, CDR2 SQIVND (reference sequence). With V trimmed by 5 bases and J by 6 bases, 5 bases remained unmatched. The CDR3 is 13 residues long. CDR3 in amino acids: CASSQGAGDGYTF. CDR3 nucleotide sequence: TGTGCCAGTAGTCAGGGGGCAGGAGATGGCTACACCTTC. Full variable domain (rest looked up from reference TRBV19 and TRBJ1-2): DGGITQSPKYLFRKEGQNVTLSCEQNLNHDAMYWYRQDPGQGLRLIYYSQIVNDFQKGDIAEGYSVSREKKESFPLTVTSAQKNPTAFYLCASSQGAGDGYTFGSGTRLTVV.

CDR3 coding DNA: TGTGCCTGGAGTGTACCAGGGGGCGTCTATGGCTACACCTTC. Protein sequence: CAWSVPGGVYGYTF. The chain has TRBV30 and TRBJ1-2; 8 nucleotides agree with TRBD1. Germline values: CDR1 GTSNPN, CDR2 SVGIG (reference sequence). The J segment lost 4 bases and the V segment lost 0 bases, leaving 4 bases of the junction unmatched. The CDR3 consists of 14 residues.

This clone was recorded many times. The chain is built from TRBV11-3 and TRBJ1-2, with D tentatively TRBD1 (5 bases). The CDR3 consists of 16 residues. Germline CDR1 reads SGHNT; CDR2 reads YENEEA. The ends were cut back, 5 bases at V and 8 bases at J, with 24 bases in the middle. CDR3 DNA: TGTGCCAGCAGCCAGGAGGGTCGTGGAGGGGAGTACGGCTACACCTTC. Translated, it gives CASSQEGRGGEYGYTF.

The chain combines TRBV5-1 with TRBJ2-3; a weak D match, TRBD1 (6 bases). Germline V gene sequence: CDR1 SGHRS, CDR2 YFSETQ. Trimming cost V 4 bases and J 2 bases, with 11 bases left between them. This CDR3 has 14 residues. CDR3: CASSPRDNTDTQYF. The DNA of the CDR3 is TGCGCCAGCAGCCCCCGGGACAACACAGATACGCAGTATTTT.

The J gene is TRBJ1-2, the V gene TRBV30, with a possible D match to TRBD1 (6 bases). The CDR3 totals 16 residues. Germline CDR1 reads GTSNPN; CDR2 reads SVGIG (reference sequence). V lost 3 bases and J 0 bases, leaving 17 bases between the germline ends. The CDR3 DNA sequence: TGTGCCTGGAGGGGAGAGACAGGCGGATCTAACTATGGCTACACCTTC. Translation gives CAWRGETGGSNYGYTF.

This clone showed up many times. J is TRBJ1-1 and V is TRBV2; D is undetermined. The CDR3 is 13 residues long. Germline CDR1 and CDR2: SNHLY and FYNNEI. Trimming pared 6 bases from V and 2 bases from J, leaving 10 bases between. Here the CDR3 reads CASREQRNTEAFF. The CDR3 DNA reads TGTGCCAGCAGGGAACAGAGAAACACTGAAGCTTTCTTT. Variable domain in full (rest from reference TRBV2 and TRBJ1-1): EPEVTQTPSHQVTQMGQEVILRCVPISNHLYFYWYRQILGQKVEFLVSFYNNEISEKSEIFDDQFSVERPDGSNFTLKIRSTKLEDSAMYFCASREQRNTEAFFGQGTRLTVV.

This clone was seen a single time. The chain carries TRBV2 and TRBJ2-7; 12 nucleotides align to TRBD2. There are 18 residues in the CDR3. Trimming took 4 bases from V and 0 from J; bases not matched to a gene: 10. Germline V gives CDR1 SNHLY, CDR2 FYNNEI. The CDR3, as DNA: TGTGCCAGCAGTGGGGAGACTAGCGGGGGCGTAAGCTCCTACGAGCAGTACTTC. It codes for CASSGETSGGVSSYEQYF.

This clone was seen a handful of times. V is TRBV2 and J is TRBJ1-5; 10 bases agree with TRBD1. Trimming cost V 7 bases and J 2 bases; bases outside gene matches: 5. Germline V gene lookup returns CDR1 SNHLY and CDR2 FYNNEI. The CDR3 sequence is 15 residues long. The CDR3 region is CASTSDRGGNQPQHF. CDR3 coding DNA: TGTGCCAGCACCTCGGACAGGGGGGGCAATCAGCCCCAGCATTTT.

The chain is built from TRBV5-4 and TRBJ2-3; TRBD2 matches 7 bases. The CDR3 is 16 residues long. V dropped 4 bases and J dropped 4; count of bases not matched to a gene: 12. Germline CDR1 SGHNT, CDR2 YYREEE (reference sequence). The CDR3 bases are TGTGCCAGCAGCCGGAGGGCAGCGGGGACCGCAGATACGCAGTATTTT. It codes for CASSRRAAGTADTQYF.

This clone was recorded once. The V and J genes are TRBV5-1 and TRBJ1-2; no reliable D call. CDR1 is SGHRS, CDR2 YFSETQ, per germline. The V end was cut by 0 bases, the J end by 3 bases, with 9 bases between. CDR3 size: 14 residues. The CDR3 nucleotides are TGCGCCAGCAGCTTGGGATTAGGATACTATGGCTACACCTTC. Translating it yields CASSLGLGYYGYTF.

V and J are TRBV25-1 and TRBJ1-6, with D uncertain. The germline gives CDR1 MGHDK, CDR2 SYGVNS. The CDR3 covers 15 residues. V gave up 6 bases and J gave up 4 bases, with 13 bases separating them. The CDR3 loop is CASSEGFTYNSPLHF. In nucleotides, the CDR3 is TGTGCCAGCAGCGAGGGATTTACGTATAATTCACCCCTCCACTTT.

The V call is TRBV30, the J call TRBJ2-2; 7 bases align to TRBD1. Per the germline V gene, CDR1 is GTSNPN and CDR2 is SVGIG (reference sequence). This CDR3 region has 15 residues. Losses at the gene ends were 3 bases for V and 6 bases for J; bases not matched to a gene: 10. CDR3 sequence reads: CAWRPSDRDAGELFF. The CDR3 bases are TGTGCCTGGAGGCCTTCCGACAGGGACGCCGGGGAGCTGTTTTTT.

V gene TRBV6-1 combines with J gene TRBJ2-1, with D possibly being TRBD2 (6 bases). The V gene's germline CDR1 is MNHNS and CDR2 SASEGT. The germline V and J ends were trimmed by 4 bases and 10 bases, with 17 bases remaining between them. The CDR3 is 14 residues long. The CDR3 is CASSVPPAGKEQFF. The CDR3 DNA reads TGTGCCAGCAGTGTGCCCCCGGCGGGGAAAGAGCAGTTCTTC.

A remark on this clone: The same CDR3 can be traced to other DNA sequences in this sample. The rearrangement links TRBV2 to TRBJ2-5, with TRBD2 as a possible D gene (7 bases). Trimming stripped 3 bases from V and 5 bases from J, with 16 bases between. The CDR3 sequence is 15 residues long. CDR1 is SNHLY and CDR2 is FYNNEI in the germline V gene. CDR3 in DNA: TGTGCCAGCAGTGATGAGGGGGGGGCCGGGGAGACCCAGTACTTC. It specifies CASSDEGGAGETQYF.

This chain joins TRBV29-1 and TRBJ1-5, with a tentative D call TRBD1 (6 bases). Germline CDR1 reads SQVTM; CDR2 reads ANQGSEA. V was pared by 8 bases and J by 2 bases, with 13 bases between. This CDR3 comprises 13 residues. The CDR3 here is CSHREGGNQPQHF. The CDR3 region has the DNA TGCAGCCACAGGGAAGGAGGCAATCAGCCCCAGCATTTT.

The table lists this clone with a few counts. This chain uses TRBV7-2 with TRBJ1-1; possibly TRBD1 for D (6 bases). The CDR3 runs to 16 residues. Deletions cut 6 bases from V and 5 bases from J, with 22 bases between. The V gene's germline CDR1 is SGHTA and CDR2 FQGNSA. The CDR3 DNA reads as TGTGCCAGCAGTTTCACCGGGGGGGCGCGAGGTACTGAAGCTTTCTTT. Its protein product is CASSFTGGARGTEAFF.

The V gene is TRBV7-9, the J gene TRBJ1-2; D unclear. CDR3 length: 14 amino acids. Trimming took 1 base from V and 8 from J, leaving 14 bases between them. Germline-derived CDR1 and CDR2 are SEHNR and FQNEAQ (reference sequence). CDR3 in DNA: TGTGCCAGCAGCTTAGGGTCCGGAGCGGGGGGCTACACCTTC. Translated, it gives CASSLGSGAGGYTF.

The rearrangement joins TRBV6-1 to TRBJ2-7; 9 bases fit TRBD2. With V trimmed by 3 bases and J by 4 bases, 7 bases remained unmatched. The CDR3 runs 15 residues. Germline values: CDR1 MNHNS, CDR2 SASEGT. CDR3 in amino acids: CASSELSGGVYEQYF. For the CDR3, the DNA is TGTGCCAGCAGTGAGCTTAGCGGGGGCGTTTACGAGCAGTACTTC.

The gene calls are TRBV5-1 and TRBJ2-7; TRBD1 matches 8 bases. This CDR3 contains 15 residues. Germline lookup yields CDR1 SGHRS and CDR2 YFSETQ. V gave up 4 bases and J gave up 3 bases; unmatched junction bases: 9. CDR3 DNA sequence: TGCGCCAGCAGCGAACCAACAGGGGGAGGCTACGAGCAGTACTTC. Translating gives CASSEPTGGGYEQYF.

This clone has a handful of counts. The J gene is TRBJ1-2, the V gene TRBV2, with a possible D match to TRBD1 (5 bases). V was cut by 6 bases and J by 6 bases, with 14 bases left in between. Germline V lookup: CDR1 SNHLY, CDR2 FYNNEI. The CDR3 has 13 amino acids. This CDR3 reads CASRRGTSDGYTF. CDR3 nucleotides: TGTGCCAGCAGACGCGGGACCTCGGATGGCTACACCTTC.